This is a list of T cell receptor beta chains from one sample in a study of OX40 agonist ivuxolimab in advanced cancers. Assay used: immunoSEQ multiplex PCR; TCRdb lists only in-frame clones, some missing. The sample yields approximately 77,000 clones, 92% seen once. The sample in question was CD4+ or CD8+ T cells sorted from blood, obtained in a trial of the OX40 agonist ivuxolimab. These receptor sequences come from an adult with an advanced solid tumor such as melanoma, head and neck, liver or kidney cancer. CDR3s leave out the opening cysteine and the closing phenylalanine or tryptophan. Each record gives: CDR3 protein, V gene, J gene.

cdr3_aa: ASSSRSKEPGRRAQY
v_call: TRBV5-4
j_call: TRBJ2-5

cdr3_aa: ASSLWTSGGLEQF
v_call: TRBV7-2
j_call: TRBJ2-1

cdr3_aa: ASSSYRDQETQY
v_call: TRBV7-9
j_call: TRBJ2-5

cdr3_aa: AWKQSNTEAF
v_call: TRBV30
j_call: TRBJ1-1

cdr3_aa: ASSRDRGGDTEAF
v_call: TRBV25-1
j_call: TRBJ1-1

cdr3_aa: ASSPGQRPYEQY
v_call: TRBV4-2
j_call: TRBJ2-7

cdr3_aa: ARIAGTSDGRDSYEQY
v_call: TRBV10-1
j_call: TRBJ2-7

cdr3_aa: ASSLPDRFTDTQY
v_call: TRBV7-2
j_call: TRBJ2-3

cdr3_aa: ASRRGGAWGNTEAF
v_call: TRBV28
j_call: TRBJ1-1

cdr3_aa: ASSYSGRDSNEQF
v_call: TRBV6-5
j_call: TRBJ2-1

cdr3_aa: ASSPNPTGGVQPQH
v_call: TRBV5-1
j_call: TRBJ1-5

cdr3_aa: ASSLDYNEQF
v_call: TRBV7-7
j_call: TRBJ2-1

cdr3_aa: ASSLERTFYNEQF
v_call: TRBV7-3
j_call: TRBJ2-1

cdr3_aa: ASSTDSNQPQH
v_call: TRBV5-1
j_call: TRBJ1-5